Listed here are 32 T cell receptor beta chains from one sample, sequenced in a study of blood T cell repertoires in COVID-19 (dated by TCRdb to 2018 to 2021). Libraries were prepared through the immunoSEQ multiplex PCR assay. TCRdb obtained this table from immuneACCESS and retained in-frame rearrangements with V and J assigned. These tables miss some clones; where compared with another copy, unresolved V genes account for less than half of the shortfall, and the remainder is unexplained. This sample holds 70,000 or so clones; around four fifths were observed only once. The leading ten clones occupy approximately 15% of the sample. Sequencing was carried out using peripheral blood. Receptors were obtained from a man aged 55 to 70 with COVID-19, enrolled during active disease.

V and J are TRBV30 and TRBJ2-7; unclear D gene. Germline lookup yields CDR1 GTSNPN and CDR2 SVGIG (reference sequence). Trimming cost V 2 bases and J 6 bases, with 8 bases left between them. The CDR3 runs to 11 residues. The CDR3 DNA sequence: TGTGCCTGGAGTAAAGGCGGCGAGCAGTACTTC. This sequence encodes CAWSKGGEQYF.

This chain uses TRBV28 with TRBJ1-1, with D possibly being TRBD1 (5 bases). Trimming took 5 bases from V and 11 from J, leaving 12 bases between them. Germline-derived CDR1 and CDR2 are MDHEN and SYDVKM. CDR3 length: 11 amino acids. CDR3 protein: CASSSRDIAFF. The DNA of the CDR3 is TGTGCCAGCAGTAGCAGGGATATTGCTTTCTTT.

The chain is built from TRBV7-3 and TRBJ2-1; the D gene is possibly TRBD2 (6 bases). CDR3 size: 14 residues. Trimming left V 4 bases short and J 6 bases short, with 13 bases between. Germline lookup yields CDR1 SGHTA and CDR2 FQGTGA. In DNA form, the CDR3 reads TGTGCCAGCAGCTCTGGGGGACTCCTCAATGAGCAGTTCTTC. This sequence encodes CASSSGGLLNEQFF. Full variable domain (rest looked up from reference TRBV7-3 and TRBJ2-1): GAGVSQTPSNKVTEKGKYVELRCDPISGHTALYWYRQSLGQGPEFLIYFQGTGAADDSGLPNDRFFAVRPEGSVSTLKIQRTERGDSAVYLCASSSGGLLNEQFFGPGTRLTVL.

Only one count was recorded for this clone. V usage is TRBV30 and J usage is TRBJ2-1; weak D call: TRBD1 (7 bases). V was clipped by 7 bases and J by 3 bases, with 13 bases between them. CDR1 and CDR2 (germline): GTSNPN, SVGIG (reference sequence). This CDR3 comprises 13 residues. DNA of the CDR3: TGTGCCTTAGGACAGGACTACTACAATGAGCAGTTCTTC. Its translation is CALGQDYYNEQFF.

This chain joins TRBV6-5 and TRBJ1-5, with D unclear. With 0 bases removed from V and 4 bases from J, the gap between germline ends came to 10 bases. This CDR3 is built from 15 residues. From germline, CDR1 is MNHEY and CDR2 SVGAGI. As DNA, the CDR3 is TGTGCCAGCAGTTACTCGAGGCAGAGGAATCAGCCCCAGCATTTT. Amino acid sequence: CASSYSRQRNQPQHF.

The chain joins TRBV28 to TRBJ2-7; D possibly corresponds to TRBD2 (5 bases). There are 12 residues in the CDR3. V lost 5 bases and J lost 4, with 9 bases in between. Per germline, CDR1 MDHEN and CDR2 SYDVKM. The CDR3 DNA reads TGTGCCAGCAGTCCTCAGCGGTACGAGCAGTACTTC. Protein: CASSPQRYEQYF. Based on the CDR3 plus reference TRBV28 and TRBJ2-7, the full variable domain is DVKVTQSSRYLVKRTGEKVFLECVQDMDHENMFWYRQDPGLGLRLIYFSYDVKMKEKGDIPEGYSVSREKKERFSLILESASTNQTSMYLCASSPQRYEQYFGPGTRLTVT.

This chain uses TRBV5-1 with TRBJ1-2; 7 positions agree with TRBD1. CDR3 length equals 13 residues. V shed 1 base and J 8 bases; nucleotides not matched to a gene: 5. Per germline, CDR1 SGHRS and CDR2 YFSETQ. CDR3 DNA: TGCGCCAGCAGCTTGACAGGGGAAAGGGGCTACACCTTC. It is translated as CASSLTGERGYTF.

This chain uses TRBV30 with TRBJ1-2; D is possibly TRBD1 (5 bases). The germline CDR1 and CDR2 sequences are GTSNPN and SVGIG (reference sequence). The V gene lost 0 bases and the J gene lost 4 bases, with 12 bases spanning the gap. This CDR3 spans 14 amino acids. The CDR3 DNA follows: TGTGCCTGGAGTGTCAGGCAGGGTGTCTATGGCTACACCTTC. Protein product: CAWSVRQGVYGYTF.

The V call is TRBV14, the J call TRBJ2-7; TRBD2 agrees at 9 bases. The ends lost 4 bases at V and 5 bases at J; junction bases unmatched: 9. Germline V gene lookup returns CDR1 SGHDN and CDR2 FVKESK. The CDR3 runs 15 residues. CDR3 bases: TGTGCCAGCAGCCCTGGGACTAGCTTAGATCACGAGCAGTACTTC. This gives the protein CASSPGTSLDHEQYF.

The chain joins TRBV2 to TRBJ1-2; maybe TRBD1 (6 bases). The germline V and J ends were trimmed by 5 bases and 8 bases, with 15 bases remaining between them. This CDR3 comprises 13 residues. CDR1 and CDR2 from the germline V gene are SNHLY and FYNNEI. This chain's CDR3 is CASSRQGREGYTF. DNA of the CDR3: TGTGCCAGCAGTCGGCAGGGGAGGGAAGGCTACACCTTC.

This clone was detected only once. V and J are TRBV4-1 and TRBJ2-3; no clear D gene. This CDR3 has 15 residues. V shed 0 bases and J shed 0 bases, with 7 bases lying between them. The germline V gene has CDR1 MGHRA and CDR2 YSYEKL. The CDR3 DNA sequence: TGCGCCAGCAGCCAAGAAGAGTTAAGCACAGATACGCAGTATTTT. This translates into CASSQEELSTDTQYF.

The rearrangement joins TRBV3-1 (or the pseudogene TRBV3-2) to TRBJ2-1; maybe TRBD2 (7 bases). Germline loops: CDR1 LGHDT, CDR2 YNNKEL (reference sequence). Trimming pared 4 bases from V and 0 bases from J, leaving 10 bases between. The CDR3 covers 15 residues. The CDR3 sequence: CASSLGGDSYNEQFF. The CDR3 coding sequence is TGTGCCAGCAGCCTAGGGGGGGACTCCTACAATGAGCAGTTCTTC.

The CDR3 here is CASSLRGRGEAFF. The CDR3 DNA reads TGTGCCAGCAGCCTCAGGGGCAGGGGTGAAGCTTTCTTT. J is TRBJ1-1 and V is TRBV13, with D possibly TRBD1 on 6 matching bases. The CDR3 consists of 13 residues. Trimming shortened V by 5 bases and J by 7 bases, and 14 bases separated the two germline ends. CDR1 is PRHDT, CDR2 FYEKMQ, per germline (reference sequence).

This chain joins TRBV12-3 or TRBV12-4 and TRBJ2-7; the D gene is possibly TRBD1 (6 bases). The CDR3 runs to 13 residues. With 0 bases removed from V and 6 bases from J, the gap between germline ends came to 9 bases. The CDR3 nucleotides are TGTGCCAGCAGTTTAGCGTCAGGGGTCGAGCAGTACTTC. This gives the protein CASSLASGVEQYF.

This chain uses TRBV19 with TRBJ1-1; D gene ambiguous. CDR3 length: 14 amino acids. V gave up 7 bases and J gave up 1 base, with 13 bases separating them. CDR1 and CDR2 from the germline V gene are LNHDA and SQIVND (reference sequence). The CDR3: CASIPPERNTEAFF. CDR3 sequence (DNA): TGTGCCAGTATCCCCCCCGAGAGGAACACTGAAGCTTTCTTT.

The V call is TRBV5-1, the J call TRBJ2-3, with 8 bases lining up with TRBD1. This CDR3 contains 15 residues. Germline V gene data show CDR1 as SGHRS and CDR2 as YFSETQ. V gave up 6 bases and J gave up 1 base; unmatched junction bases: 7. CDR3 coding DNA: TGCGCCAGCATTCTGGGCAGGGGGCGCACAGATACGCAGTATTTT. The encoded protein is CASILGRGRTDTQYF.

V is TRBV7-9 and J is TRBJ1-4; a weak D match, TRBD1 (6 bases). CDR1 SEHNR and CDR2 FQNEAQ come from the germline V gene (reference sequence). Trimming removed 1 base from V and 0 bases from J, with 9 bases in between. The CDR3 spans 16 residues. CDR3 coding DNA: TGTGCCAGCAGCTTAGGAGAGGGGGCAACTAATGAAAAACTGTTTTTT. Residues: CASSLGEGATNEKLFF.

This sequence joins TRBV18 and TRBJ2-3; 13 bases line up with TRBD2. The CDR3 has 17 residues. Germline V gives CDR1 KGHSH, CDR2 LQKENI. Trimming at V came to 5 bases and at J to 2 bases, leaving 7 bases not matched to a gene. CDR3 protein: CASSTRGTSGVTDTQYF. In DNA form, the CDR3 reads TGTGCCAGCTCAACTCGTGGGACTAGCGGGGTCACAGATACGCAGTATTTT.

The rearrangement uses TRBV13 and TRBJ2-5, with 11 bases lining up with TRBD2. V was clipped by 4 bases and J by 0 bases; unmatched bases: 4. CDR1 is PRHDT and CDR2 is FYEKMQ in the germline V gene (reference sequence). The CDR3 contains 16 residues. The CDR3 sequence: CASSSLAGGHQETQYF. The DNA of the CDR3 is TGTGCCAGCAGCTCCTTAGCGGGGGGGCACCAAGAGACCCAGTACTTC.

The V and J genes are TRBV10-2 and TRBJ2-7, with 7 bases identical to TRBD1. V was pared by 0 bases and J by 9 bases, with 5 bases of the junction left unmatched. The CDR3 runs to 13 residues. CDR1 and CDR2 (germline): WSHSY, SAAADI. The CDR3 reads CASSESTGLGQYF. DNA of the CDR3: TGCGCCAGCAGTGAGTCGACAGGGCTGGGGCAGTACTTC.

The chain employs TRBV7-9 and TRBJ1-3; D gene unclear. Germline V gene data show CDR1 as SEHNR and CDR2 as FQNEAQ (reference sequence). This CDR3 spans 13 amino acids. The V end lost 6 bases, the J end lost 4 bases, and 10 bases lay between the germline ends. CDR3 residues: CASSLAGGNTIYF. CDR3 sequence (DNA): TGTGCCAGCAGTTTGGCGGGAGGAAACACCATATATTTT.

CDR3 sequence: CASSQEFEGTQYF. In DNA, the CDR3 is TGTGCCAGCAGCCAGGAATTCGAGGGGACCCAGTACTTC. The genes are TRBV7-2 and TRBJ2-5; the D gene is possibly TRBD2 (5 bases). This CDR3 is 13 amino acids long. Germline CDR1 SGHTA, CDR2 FQGNSA. V was clipped by 5 bases and J by 7 bases, with 14 bases between them.

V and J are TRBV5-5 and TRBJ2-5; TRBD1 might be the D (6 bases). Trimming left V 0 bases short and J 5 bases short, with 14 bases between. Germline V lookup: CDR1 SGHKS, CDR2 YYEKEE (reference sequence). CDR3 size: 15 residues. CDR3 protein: CASSLAGQPGETQYF. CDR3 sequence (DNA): TGTGCCAGCAGCTTGGCCGGACAGCCTGGGGAGACCCAGTACTTC.

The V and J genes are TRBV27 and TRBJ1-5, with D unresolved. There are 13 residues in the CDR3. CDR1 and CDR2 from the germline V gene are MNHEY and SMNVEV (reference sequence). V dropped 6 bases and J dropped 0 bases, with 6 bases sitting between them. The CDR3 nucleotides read TGTGCCAGCAGCTCCTCTAGCAATCAGCCCCAGCATTTT. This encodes CASSSSSNQPQHF.

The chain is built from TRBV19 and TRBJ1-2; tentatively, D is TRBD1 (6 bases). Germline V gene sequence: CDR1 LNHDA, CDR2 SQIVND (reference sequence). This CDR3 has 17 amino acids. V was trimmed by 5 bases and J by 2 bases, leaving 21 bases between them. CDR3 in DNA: TGTGCCAGTAGTGCTTTAGGGACATGGGGCTTCAACTATGGCTACACCTTC. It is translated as CASSALGTWGFNYGYTF.

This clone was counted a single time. The CDR3 bases are TGTGCCAGCAGCCAAGGCGGGACAGGAACTGGAAACACCATATATTTT. This codes for CASSQGGTGTGNTIYF. This chain links TRBV3-1 (or the pseudogene TRBV3-2) with TRBJ1-3, with 8 bases matching TRBD1. Germline CDR1 and CDR2: LGHDT and YNNKEL (reference sequence). V shed 1 base and J 2 bases; nucleotides not matched to a gene: 4. This CDR3 has 16 amino acids.

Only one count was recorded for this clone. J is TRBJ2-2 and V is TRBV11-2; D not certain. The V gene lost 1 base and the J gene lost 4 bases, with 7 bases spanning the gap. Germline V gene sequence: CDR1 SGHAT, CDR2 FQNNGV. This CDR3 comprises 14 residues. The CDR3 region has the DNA TGTGCCAGCAGCTTAGGGTGGCCCACCGGGGAGCTGTTTTTT. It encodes CASSLGWPTGELFF.

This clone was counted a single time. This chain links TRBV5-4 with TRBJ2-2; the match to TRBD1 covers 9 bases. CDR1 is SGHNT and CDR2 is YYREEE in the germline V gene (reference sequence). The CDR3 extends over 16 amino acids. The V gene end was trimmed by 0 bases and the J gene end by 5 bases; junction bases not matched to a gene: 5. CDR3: CASSLGGQGETGELFF. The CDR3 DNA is TGTGCCAGCAGCTTGGGGGGACAGGGTGAAACCGGGGAGCTGTTTTTT.

CDR3 in amino acids: CASSLNTGELFF. The CDR3 bases are TGTGCCAGCAGTCTGAACACCGGGGAGCTGTTTTTT. The chain couples TRBV3-1 (or the pseudogene TRBV3-2) to TRBJ2-2; D not certain. This CDR3 spans 12 amino acids. The V end was cut by 6 bases, the J end by 1 base, with 3 bases between. CDR1 is LGHDT, CDR2 YNNKEL, per germline (reference sequence).

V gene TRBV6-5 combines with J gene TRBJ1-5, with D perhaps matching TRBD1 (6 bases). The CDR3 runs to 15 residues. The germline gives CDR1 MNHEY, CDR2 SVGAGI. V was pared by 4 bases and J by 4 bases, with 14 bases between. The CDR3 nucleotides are TGTGCCAGCAGTTCCTCCGGGACACTTAATCAGCCCCAGCATTTT. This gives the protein CASSSSGTLNQPQHF.

The CDR3 DNA sequence: TGTGCCAGCAGCCCCGACAGGGCTGGAAACACCATATATTTT. Translated, it gives CASSPDRAGNTIYF. This rearrangement joins TRBV11-3 to TRBJ1-3; 7 bases fit TRBD1. The CDR3 spans 14 residues. Germline assignment: CDR1 SGHNT and CDR2 YENEEA. Trimming removed 5 bases from V and 2 bases from J; junction bases left unmatched: 3.

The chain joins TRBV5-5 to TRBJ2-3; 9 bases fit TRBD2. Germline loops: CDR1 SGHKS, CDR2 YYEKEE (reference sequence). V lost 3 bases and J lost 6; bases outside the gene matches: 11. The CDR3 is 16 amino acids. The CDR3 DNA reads TGTGCCAGCAGCTCGTTGCGGGGGGGACAAGAGGATACGCAGTATTTT. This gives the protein CASSSLRGGQEDTQYF.